This T cell receptor (beta chain) was documented in a study of blood T cells in healthy people across ages. The use of a sample-barcoded 5' primer and a J-beta primer mix characterized a second PCR of roughly 6 to 11 cycles. TCRdb fed the 5' RACE reads into MiXCR, producing one record per CDR3 protein. The top ten hold under 3% of the sample, which has 750,000 to 950,000 distinct CDR3 sequences, approximately 24% seen once. These sequences were also reported in another study, on T cells of mothers and their children.

Sample: blood. This sequence was found in a boy between 5 and 17 years old in good health.

CDR3 nucleotide sequence: TGCGCCAGCAAGTGGCTAGCGGGGAGCATCGGGGAGCTGTTTTTT. This encodes CASKWLAGSIGELFF. The rearrangement joins TRBV5-1 to TRBJ2-2, with 9 bases fitting TRBD2. CDR1 is SGHRS and CDR2 is YFSETQ in the germline V gene. The V and J ends lost 6 bases and 7 bases, in that order; junction bases with no gene match: 10. The CDR3 sequence is 15 residues long.